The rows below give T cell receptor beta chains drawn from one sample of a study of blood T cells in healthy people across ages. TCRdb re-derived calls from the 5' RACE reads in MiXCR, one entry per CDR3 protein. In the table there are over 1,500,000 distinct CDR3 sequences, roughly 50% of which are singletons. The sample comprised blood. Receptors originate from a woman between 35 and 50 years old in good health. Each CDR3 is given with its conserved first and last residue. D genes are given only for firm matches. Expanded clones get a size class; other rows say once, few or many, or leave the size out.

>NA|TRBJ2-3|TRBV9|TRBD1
TGTGCCAGCAGCTCTAAGGGCACAGGGGGATCTTTTTGGAACACAGATACGCAGTATTTT
CASSSKGTGGSFWNTDTQYF
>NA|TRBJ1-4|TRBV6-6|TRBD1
TGTGCCAGCAGTTACCAAGGACAGGGTGGTAATGAAAAACTGTTTTTT
CASSYQGQGGNEKLFF
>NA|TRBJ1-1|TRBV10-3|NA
TGTGCCATCAGTGCACCAGGGGTAAACACTGAAGCTTTCTTT
CAISAPGVNTEAFF
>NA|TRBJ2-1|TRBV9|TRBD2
TGTGCCAGCAGCGTACTGAGCGGGGGGAGTGGTGAGCAGTTCTTC
CASSVLSGGSGEQFF
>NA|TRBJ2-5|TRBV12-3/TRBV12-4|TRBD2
TGTGCCGGCAGTTTTCTGGTAGCGGGGGGCGGAAAGACCCAGTACTTC
CAGSFLVAGGGKTQYF
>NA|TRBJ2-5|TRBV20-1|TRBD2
TGCAGTGCTTCGAGGACTAGCGAAGAGACCCAGTACTTC
CSASRTSEETQYF
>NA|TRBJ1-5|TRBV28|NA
TGTGCCAGCAGTGGAGGCTCAGTAACAGGGTTTGGTAGCAATCAGCCCCAGCATTTT
CASSGGSVTGFGSNQPQHF
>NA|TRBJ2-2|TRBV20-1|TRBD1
TGCAGTGCTAGAGACCCGAACAGGGGGGAATGGACCGGGGAGCTGTTTTTT
CSARDPNRGEWTGELFF
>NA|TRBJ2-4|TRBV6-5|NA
TGTGCCAGCAGTAACCGGGACCCTCGGATCAAAAACATTCAGTACTTC
CASSNRDPRIKNIQYF
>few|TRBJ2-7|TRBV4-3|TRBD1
TGCGCCAGCAGCCAAAAATGGGACAGGGGGCAGATCACCCTCTACGAGCAGTACTTC
CASSQKWDRGQITLYEQYF
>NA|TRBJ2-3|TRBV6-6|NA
TGTGCCAGCACCATGGGGGGCACAGATACGCAGTATTTT
CASTMGGTDTQYF
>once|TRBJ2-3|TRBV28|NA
TGTGCCAGCAGTTTATTAGGGGGGCGCACAGATACGCAGTATTTT
CASSLLGGRTDTQYF
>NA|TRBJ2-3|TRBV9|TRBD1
TGTGCCAGCAGCTTGGGACAGGTACTCCTCGATACGCAGTATTTT
CASSLGQVLLDTQYF
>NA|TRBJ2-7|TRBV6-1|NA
TGTGCCAGTTCGCTTATCGGGGTAAGCGAGCAGTACTTC
CASSLIGVSEQYF
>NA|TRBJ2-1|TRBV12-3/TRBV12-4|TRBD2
TGTGCCAGCAGTTTGATAGCGGGGGGCCTCTACAAGGAGCAGTTCTTC
CASSLIAGGLYKEQFF
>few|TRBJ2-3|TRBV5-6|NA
TGTGCCAGCAGGCCTGAGGGCACAGATACGCAGTATTTT
CASRPEGTDTQYF
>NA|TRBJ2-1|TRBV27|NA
TGTGCCAGCAGTTTATCGGTCTACGATGAGCAGTTCTTC
CASSLSVYDEQFF